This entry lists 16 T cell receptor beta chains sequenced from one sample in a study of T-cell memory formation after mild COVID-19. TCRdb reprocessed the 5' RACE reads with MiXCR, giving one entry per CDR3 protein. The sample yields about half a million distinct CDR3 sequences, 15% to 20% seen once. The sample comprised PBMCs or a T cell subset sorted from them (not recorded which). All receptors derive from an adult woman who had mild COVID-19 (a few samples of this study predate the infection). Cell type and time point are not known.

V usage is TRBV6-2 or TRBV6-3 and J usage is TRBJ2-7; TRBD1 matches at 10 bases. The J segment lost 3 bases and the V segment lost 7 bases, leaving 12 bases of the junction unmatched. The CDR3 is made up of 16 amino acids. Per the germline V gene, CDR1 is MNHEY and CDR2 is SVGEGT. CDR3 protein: CASTNPSRTGGYEQYF. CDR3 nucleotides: TGTGCCAGCACCAACCCCTCCAGGACAGGGGGCTACGAGCAGTACTTC.

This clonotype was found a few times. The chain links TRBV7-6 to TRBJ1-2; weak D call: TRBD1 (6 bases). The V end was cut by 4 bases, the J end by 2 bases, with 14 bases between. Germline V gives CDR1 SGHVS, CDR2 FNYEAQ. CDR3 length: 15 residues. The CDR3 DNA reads TGTGCCAGCAGCTCCGGGGGGGCGGCGAACTATGGCTACACCTTC. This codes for CASSSGGAANYGYTF.

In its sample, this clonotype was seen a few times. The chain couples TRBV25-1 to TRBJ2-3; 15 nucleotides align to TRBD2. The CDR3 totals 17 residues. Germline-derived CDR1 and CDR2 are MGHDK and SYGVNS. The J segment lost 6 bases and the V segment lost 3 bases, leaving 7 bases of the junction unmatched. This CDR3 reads CASSDSGTSGGIDTQYF. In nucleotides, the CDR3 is TGTGCCAGCAGTGATTCCGGGACTAGCGGGGGGATTGATACGCAGTATTTT. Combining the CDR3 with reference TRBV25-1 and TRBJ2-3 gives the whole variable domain EADIYQTPRYLVIGTGKKITLECSQTMGHDKMYWYQQDPGMELHLIHYSYGVNSTEKGDLSSESTVSRIRTEHFPLTLESARPSHTSQYLCASSDSGTSGGIDTQYFGPGTRLTVL.

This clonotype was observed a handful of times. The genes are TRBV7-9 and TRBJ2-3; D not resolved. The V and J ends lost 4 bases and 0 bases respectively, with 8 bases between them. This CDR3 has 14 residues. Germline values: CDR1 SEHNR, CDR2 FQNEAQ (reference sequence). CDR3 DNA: TGTGCCAGCAGCTCGGTAACAAGCACAGATACGCAGTATTTT. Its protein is CASSSVTSTDTQYF.

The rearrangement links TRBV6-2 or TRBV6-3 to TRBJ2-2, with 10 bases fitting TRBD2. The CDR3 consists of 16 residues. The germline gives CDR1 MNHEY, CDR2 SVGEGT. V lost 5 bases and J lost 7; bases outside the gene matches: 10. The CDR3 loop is CASSPPEREGLGELFF. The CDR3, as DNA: TGTGCCAGCAGTCCTCCCGAGCGGGAGGGTCTCGGGGAGCTGTTTTTT.

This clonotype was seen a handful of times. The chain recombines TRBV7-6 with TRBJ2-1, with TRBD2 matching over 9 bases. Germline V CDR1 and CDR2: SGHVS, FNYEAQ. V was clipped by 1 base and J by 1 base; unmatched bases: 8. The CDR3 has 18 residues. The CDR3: CASSLGSGGPLSYNEQFF. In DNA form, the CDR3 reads TGTGCCAGCAGCTTAGGTAGCGGGGGACCCCTTTCCTACAATGAGCAGTTCTTC.

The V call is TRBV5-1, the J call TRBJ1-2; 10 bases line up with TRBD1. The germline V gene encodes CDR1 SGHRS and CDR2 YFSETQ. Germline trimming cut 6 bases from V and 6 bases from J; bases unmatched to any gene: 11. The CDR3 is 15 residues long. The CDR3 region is CASTQSGQGLNGYTF. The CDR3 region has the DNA TGCGCCAGCACCCAATCGGGACAGGGGTTGAATGGCTACACCTTC.

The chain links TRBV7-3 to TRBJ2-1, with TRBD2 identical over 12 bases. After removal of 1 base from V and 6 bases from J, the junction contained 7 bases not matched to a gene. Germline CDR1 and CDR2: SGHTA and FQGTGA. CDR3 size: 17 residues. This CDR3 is CASSLKASGRAANEQFF. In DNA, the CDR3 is TGTGCCAGCAGCTTAAAGGCTAGCGGGAGGGCCGCCAATGAGCAGTTCTTC.

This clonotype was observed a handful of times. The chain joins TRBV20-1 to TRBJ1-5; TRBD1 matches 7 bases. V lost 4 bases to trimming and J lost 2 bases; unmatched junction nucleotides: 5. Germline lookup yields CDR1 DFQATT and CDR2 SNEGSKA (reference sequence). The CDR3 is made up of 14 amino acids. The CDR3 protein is CSANRGARNQPQHF. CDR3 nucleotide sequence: TGCAGTGCTAACAGGGGAGCGCGCAATCAGCCCCAGCATTTT.

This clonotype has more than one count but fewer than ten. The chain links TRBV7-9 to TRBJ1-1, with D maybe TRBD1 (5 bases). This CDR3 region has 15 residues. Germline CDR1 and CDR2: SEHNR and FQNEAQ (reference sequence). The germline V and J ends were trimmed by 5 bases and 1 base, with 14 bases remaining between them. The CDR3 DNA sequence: TGTGCCAGCAGCCGGGGCGGGGTGGGGAACACTGAAGCTTTCTTT. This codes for CASSRGGVGNTEAFF.

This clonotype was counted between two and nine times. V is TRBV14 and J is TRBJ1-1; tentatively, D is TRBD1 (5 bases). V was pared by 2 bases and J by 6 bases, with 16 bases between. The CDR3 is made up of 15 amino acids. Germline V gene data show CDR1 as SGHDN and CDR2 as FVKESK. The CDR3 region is CASSQLKAGDPEAFF. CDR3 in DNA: TGTGCCAGCAGCCAACTTAAAGCGGGGGACCCTGAAGCTTTCTTT. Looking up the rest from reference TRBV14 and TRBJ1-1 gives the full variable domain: EAGVTQFPSHSVIEKGQTVTLRCDPISGHDNLYWYRRVMGKEIKFLLHFVKESKQDESGMPNNRFLAERTGGTYSTLKVQPAELEDSGVYFCASSQLKAGDPEAFFGQGTRLTVV.

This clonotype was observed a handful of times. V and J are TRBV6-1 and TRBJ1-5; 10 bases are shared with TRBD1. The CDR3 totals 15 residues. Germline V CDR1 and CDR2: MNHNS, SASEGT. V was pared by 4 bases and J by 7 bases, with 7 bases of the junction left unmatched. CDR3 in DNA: TGTGCCAGCAGTGGAACGGACAGGGGGTTACAGCCCCAGCATTTT. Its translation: CASSGTDRGLQPQHF.

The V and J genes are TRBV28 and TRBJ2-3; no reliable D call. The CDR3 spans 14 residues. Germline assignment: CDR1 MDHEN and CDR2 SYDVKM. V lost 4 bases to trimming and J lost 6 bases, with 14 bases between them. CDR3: CASSSSALGDTQYF. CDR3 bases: TGTGCCAGCAGTTCCTCTGCACTTGGGGATACGCAGTATTTT.

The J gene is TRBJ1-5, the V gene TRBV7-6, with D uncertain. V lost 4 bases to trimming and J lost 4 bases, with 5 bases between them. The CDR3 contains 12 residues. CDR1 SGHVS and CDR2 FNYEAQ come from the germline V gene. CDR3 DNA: TGTGCCAGCAGCTCAATGAATCAGCCCCAGCATTTT. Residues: CASSSMNQPQHF.

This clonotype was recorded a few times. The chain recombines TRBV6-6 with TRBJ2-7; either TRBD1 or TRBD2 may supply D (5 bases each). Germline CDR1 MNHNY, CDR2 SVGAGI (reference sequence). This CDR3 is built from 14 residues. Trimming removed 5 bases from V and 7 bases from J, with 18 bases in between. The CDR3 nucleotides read TGTGCCAGCAGTAGGGGATGGACGGGGAGTGAGCAGTACTTC. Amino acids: CASSRGWTGSEQYF.

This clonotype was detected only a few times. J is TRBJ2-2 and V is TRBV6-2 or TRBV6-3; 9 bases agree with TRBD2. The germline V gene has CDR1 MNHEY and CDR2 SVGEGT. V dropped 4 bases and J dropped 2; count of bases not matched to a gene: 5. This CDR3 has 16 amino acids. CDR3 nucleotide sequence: TGTGCCAGCAGTTTCGGACTAGCGTATAACACCGGGGAGCTGTTTTTT. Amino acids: CASSFGLAYNTGELFF.